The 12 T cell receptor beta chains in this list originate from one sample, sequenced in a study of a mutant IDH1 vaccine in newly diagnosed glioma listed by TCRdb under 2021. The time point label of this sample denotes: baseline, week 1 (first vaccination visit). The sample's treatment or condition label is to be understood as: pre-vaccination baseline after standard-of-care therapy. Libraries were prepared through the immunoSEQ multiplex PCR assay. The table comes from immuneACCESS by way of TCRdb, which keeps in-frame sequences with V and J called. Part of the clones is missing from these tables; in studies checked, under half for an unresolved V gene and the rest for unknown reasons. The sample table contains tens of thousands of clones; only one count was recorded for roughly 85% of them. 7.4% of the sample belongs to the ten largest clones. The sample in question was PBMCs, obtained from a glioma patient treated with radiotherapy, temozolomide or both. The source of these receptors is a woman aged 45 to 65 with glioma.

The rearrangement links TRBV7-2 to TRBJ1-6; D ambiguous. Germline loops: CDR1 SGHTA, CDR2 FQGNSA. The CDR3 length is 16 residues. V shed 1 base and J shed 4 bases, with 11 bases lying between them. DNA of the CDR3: TGTGCCAGCAGCTTAGTCGGGGTCGGATATAATTCACCCCTCCACTTT. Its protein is CASSLVGVGYNSPLHF.

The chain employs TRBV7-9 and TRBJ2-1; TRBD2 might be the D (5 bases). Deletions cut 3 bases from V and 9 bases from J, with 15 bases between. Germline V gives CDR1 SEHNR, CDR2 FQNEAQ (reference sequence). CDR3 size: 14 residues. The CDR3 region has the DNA TGTGCCAGCAGCTTCCCGCTCGAGGCGGGTGAGCAGTTCTTC. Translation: CASSFPLEAGEQFF.

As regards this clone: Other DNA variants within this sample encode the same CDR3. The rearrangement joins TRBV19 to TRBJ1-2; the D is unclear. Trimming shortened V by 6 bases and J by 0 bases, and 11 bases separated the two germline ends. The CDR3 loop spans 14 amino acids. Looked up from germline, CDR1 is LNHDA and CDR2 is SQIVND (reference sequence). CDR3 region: CASSIGGTNYGYTF. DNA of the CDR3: TGTGCCAGTAGCATCGGAGGCACTAACTATGGCTACACCTTC.

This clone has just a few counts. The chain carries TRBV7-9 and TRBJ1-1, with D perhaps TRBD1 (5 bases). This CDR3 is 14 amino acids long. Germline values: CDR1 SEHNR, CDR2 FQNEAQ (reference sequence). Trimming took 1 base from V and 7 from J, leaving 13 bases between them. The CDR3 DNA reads TGTGCCAGCAGCTTAGATCGGAGGGACGATGAAGCTTTCTTT. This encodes CASSLDRRDDEAFF.

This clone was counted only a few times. CDR3 protein: CASSRPRDSNQPQHF. CDR3 nucleotides: TGTGCCAGCAGTCGACCCAGAGATAGCAATCAGCCCCAGCATTTT. The gene calls are TRBV6-1 and TRBJ1-5; D gene uncertain. The CDR3 totals 15 residues. Per the germline V gene, CDR1 is MNHNS and CDR2 is SASEGT. Trimming stripped 5 bases from V and 0 bases from J, with 11 bases between.

CDR3 in DNA: TGTGCCAGCAGCCTTCGGGACAGGGCAAGCACTGAAGCTTTCTTT. Protein product: CASSLRDRASTEAFF. The rearrangement uses TRBV11-2 and TRBJ1-1; 9 bases agree with TRBD1. Trimming took 5 bases from V and 4 from J; bases not matched to a gene: 8. The CDR3 runs to 15 residues. Per germline, CDR1 SGHAT and CDR2 FQNNGV. Based on the CDR3 plus reference TRBV11-2 and TRBJ1-1, the full variable domain is EAGVAQSPRYKIIEKRQSVAFWCNPISGHATLYWYQQILGQGPKLLIQFQNNGVVDDSQLPKDRFSAERLKGVDSTLKIQPAKLEDSAVYLCASSLRDRASTEAFFGQGTRLTVV.

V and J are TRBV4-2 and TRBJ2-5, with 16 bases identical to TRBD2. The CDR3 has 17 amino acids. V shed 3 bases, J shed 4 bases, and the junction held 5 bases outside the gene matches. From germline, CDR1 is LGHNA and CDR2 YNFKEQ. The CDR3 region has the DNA TGTGCCAGCAGCCACGGGACTAGCGGGGGGGCCCTAGAGACCCAGTACTTC. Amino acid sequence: CASSHGTSGGALETQYF.

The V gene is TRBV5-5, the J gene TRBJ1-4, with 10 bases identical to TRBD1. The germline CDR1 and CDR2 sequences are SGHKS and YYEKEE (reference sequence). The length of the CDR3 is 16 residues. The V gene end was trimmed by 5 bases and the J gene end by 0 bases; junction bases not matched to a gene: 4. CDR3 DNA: TGTGCCAGCAGTCCGACAGGGGGCACAACTAATGAAAAACTGTTTTTT. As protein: CASSPTGGTTNEKLFF.

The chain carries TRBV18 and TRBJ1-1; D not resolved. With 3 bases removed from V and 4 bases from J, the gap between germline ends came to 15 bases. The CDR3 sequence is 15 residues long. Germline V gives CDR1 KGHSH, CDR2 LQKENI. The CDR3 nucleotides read TGTGCCAGCTCACCCCGCCGGGAGGCGGTCACTGAAGCTTTCTTT. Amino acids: CASSPRREAVTEAFF.

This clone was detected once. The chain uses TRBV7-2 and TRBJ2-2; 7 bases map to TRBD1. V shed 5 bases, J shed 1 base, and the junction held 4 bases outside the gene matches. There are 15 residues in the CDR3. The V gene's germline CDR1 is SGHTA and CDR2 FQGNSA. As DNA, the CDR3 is TGTGCCAGCAGCCTCCGGACAGGGAACACCGGGGAGCTGTTTTTT. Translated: CASSLRTGNTGELFF.

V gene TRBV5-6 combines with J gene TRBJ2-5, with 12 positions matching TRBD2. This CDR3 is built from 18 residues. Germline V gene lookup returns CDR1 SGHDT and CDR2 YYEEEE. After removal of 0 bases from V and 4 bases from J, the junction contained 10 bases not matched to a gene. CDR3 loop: CASSLAGLAGGPGETQYF. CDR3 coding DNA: TGTGCCAGCAGCTTGGCCGGGCTAGCGGGGGGGCCCGGAGAGACCCAGTACTTC.

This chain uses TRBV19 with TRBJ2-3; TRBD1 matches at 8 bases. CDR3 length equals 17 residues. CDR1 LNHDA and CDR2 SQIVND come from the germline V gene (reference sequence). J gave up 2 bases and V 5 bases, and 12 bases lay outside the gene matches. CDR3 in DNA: TGTGCCAGTAGTTCCCAGTCCGACAGGGGATACACAGATACGCAGTATTTT. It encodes CASSSQSDRGYTDTQYF.